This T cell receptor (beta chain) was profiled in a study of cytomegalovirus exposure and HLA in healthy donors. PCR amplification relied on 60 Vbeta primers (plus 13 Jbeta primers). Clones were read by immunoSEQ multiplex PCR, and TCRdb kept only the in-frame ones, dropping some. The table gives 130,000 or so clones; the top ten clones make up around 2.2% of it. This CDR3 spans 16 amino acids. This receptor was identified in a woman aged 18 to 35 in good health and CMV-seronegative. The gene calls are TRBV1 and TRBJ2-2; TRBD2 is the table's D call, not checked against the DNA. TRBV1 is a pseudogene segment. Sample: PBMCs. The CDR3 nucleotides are TGCACCAGCAGCCAAGAGCGGGAGAAAGGACCCGGGGAGCTGTTTTTT. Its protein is CTSSQEREKGPGELFF.